Listed below are T cell receptor beta chains from one sample, sequenced in a study of CD8+ T cells in alopecia areata. Sequencing was performed with immunoSEQ multiplex PCR; in TCRdb, only in-frame clones are kept and a portion is missing. The sample has roughly 100,000 clones, roughly 60% seen once. This material consisted of CD8+ T cells sorted from blood, taken at approximately week 61, from a patient treated with tofacitinib. The receptors originated from a human donor with alopecia areata. CDR3s include the opening cysteine and the closing phenylalanine or tryptophan. D genes are given only for firm matches. Size is stated for part of the rows, as once, few or many counts, or as a class when the clone is expanded.

D: TRBD2; J: TRBJ2-3; V: TRBV15; size: once; DNA: TGTGCCACCAGCAGAGATTATAGCGGGGGGGCCACAGATACGCAGTATTTT; CDR3: CATSRDYSGGATDTQYF
D: TRBD1; J: TRBJ1-6; V: TRBV2; size: NA; DNA: TGTGCCAGCAGGGGAAACAGGGGGTTTTATGATTCACCCCTCCACTTT; CDR3: CASRGNRGFYDSPLHF
D: TRBD1; J: TRBJ2-7; V: TRBV6-5; size: NA; DNA: TGTGCCAGCAGCGGACAGGGGGACTACGAGCAGTACTTC; CDR3: CASSGQGDYEQYF
D: NA; J: TRBJ2-3; V: TRBV4-2; size: NA; DNA: TGTGCCAGCAGCCAAGATTACAGGAGCACAGATACGCAGTATTTT; CDR3: CASSQDYRSTDTQYF
D: NA; J: TRBJ2-7; V: TRBV29-1; size: few; DNA: TGCAGCGTTGAAGGTGTTGCACGGGGGACTGGGGAGCAGTACTTC; CDR3: CSVEGVARGTGEQYF
D: NA; J: TRBJ1-4; V: TRBV27; size: once; DNA: TGTGCCAGCAGTTTATACGGCAGGGGAGAAAAACTGTTTTTT; CDR3: CASSLYGRGEKLFF
D: NA; J: TRBJ2-5; V: TRBV4-1; size: few; DNA: TGCGCCAGCAGCCATGAGGAGACCCAGTACTTC; CDR3: CASSHEETQYF
D: NA; J: TRBJ2-3; V: TRBV5-1; size: NA; DNA: TGCGCCAGCAGCCCCTTAATCGGTTCTGGTAGCACAGATACGCAGTATTTT; CDR3: CASSPLIGSGSTDTQYF
D: NA; J: TRBJ2-1; V: TRBV29-1; size: NA; DNA: TGCAGCGTTGAGATCTCCTACAATGAGCAGTTCTTC; CDR3: CSVEISYNEQFF
D: TRBD1; J: TRBJ2-3; V: TRBV9; size: NA; DNA: TGTGCCAGCAGACCCACAGGGGGTCATACGCAGTATTTT; CDR3: CASRPTGGHTQYF
D: TRBD1; J: TRBJ2-7; V: TRBV2; size: NA; DNA: TGTGCCACGGACAGGAGCTCCTACGAGCAGTACTTC; CDR3: CATDRSSYEQYF
D: NA; J: TRBJ2-7; V: TRBV5-1; size: NA; DNA: TGCGCCAGCAGCTTGGGAGGGGGATCAAACGAGCAGTACTTC; CDR3: CASSLGGGSNEQYF
D: NA; J: TRBJ2-1; V: TRBV19; size: few; DNA: TGTGCCAGTACCAGCCTATACAATGAGCAGTTCTTC; CDR3: CASTSLYNEQFF
D: NA; J: TRBJ1-1; V: TRBV10-3; size: NA; DNA: TGTGCCATCAGTGTCGGAAAGGCGGGGAACACTGAAGCTTTCTTT; CDR3: CAISVGKAGNTEAFF
D: NA; J: TRBJ2-3; V: TRBV30; size: NA; DNA: TGTGCCTGGAGTGTCGCGGGGGCCGGAGATACGCAGTATTTT; CDR3: CAWSVAGAGDTQYF
D: NA; J: TRBJ2-5; V: TRBV7-3; size: NA; DNA: TGTGCCAGCAGCCCCCGACAGGAAGAGACCCAGTACTTC; CDR3: CASSPRQEETQYF
D: TRBD2; J: TRBJ2-1; V: TRBV7-2; size: NA; DNA: TGTGCCAGCAGGTTATGGGTAGCGGGGGGTAACAATGAGCAGTTCTTC; CDR3: CASRLWVAGGNNEQFF
D: NA; J: TRBJ2-4; V: TRBV4-1; size: medium-sized; DNA: TGCGCCAGCAGCGTCAAATCAGAAAACATTCAGTACTTC; CDR3: CASSVKSENIQYF
D: TRBD2; J: TRBJ2-1; V: TRBV7-9; size: NA; DNA: TGTGCCAGCAGCCCCCCGGGACTAGCGGGGGTTTACAATGAGCAGTTCTTC; CDR3: CASSPPGLAGVYNEQFF
D: NA; J: TRBJ1-1; V: TRBV2; size: NA; DNA: TGTGCCAGCAGTGATCGCGGGGGGCGAAGCACTGAAGCTTTCTTT; CDR3: CASSDRGGRSTEAFF
D: NA; J: TRBJ1-5; V: TRBV27; size: NA; DNA: TGTGCCAGCAGTTTATTAGGGAATCAGCCCCAGCATTTT; CDR3: CASSLLGNQPQHF
D: NA; J: TRBJ2-7; V: TRBV29-1; size: NA; DNA: TGCAGCGGGATAACCGGGACGGAGAGCTCCTACGAGCAGTACTTC; CDR3: CSGITGTESSYEQYF
D: NA; J: TRBJ2-2; V: TRBV28; size: few; DNA: TGTGCCAGCAGTAGTCGACAGAACACCGGGGAGCTGTTTTTT; CDR3: CASSSRQNTGELFF
D: NA; J: TRBJ2-3; V: TRBV7-9; size: few; DNA: TGTGCCAGCTACCGGGGAGATACGCAGTATTTT; CDR3: CASYRGDTQYF
D: NA; J: TRBJ2-3; V: TRBV12-5; size: NA; DNA: TGTGCTAGTGGTTTGAATCTGCTCACAGATACGCAGTATTTT; CDR3: CASGLNLLTDTQYF
D: NA; J: TRBJ2-1; V: TRBV29-1; size: NA; DNA: TGCAGCGTTGAAGATCCGTTTAGGGCAGCCGACAATGAGCAGTTCTTC; CDR3: CSVEDPFRAADNEQFF
D: TRBD2; J: TRBJ2-2; V: TRBV29-1; size: NA; DNA: TGCAGCGTTGTGGCTAGCGGGGGATCGAACACCGGGGAGCTGTTTTTT; CDR3: CSVVASGGSNTGELFF
D: NA; J: TRBJ1-1; V: TRBV7-9; size: NA; DNA: TGTGCCAGCAGCTTGCCTGTATACGCCGCTGAAGCTTTCTTT; CDR3: CASSLPVYAAEAFF
D: TRBD2; J: TRBJ2-1; V: TRBV2; size: NA; DNA: TGTGCCAGCGGGGGACTAGTTAGCTCCTACAATGAGCAGTTCTTC; CDR3: CASGGLVSSYNEQFF
D: NA; J: TRBJ1-5; V: TRBV15; size: NA; DNA: TGTGCCACCAGAGTGCCTCCGGCCCAGCCCCAGCATTTT; CDR3: CATRVPPAQPQHF
D: TRBD1; J: TRBJ1-1; V: TRBV9; size: few; DNA: TGTGCCAGCAGCGAGGGACAGGGTGTGTCTGAAGCTTTCTTT; CDR3: CASSEGQGVSEAFF
D: NA; J: TRBJ2-6; V: TRBV14; size: NA; DNA: TGTGCCAGCAGCACCCCAAAAGAGGGGACTGGGGCCAACGTCCTGACTTTC; CDR3: CASSTPKEGTGANVLTF
D: NA; J: TRBJ2-6; V: TRBV6-6; size: NA; DNA: TGTGCCAGCAGGCTACAGGGTAACTCTGGGGCCAACGTCCTGACTTTC; CDR3: CASRLQGNSGANVLTF
D: NA; J: TRBJ2-5; V: TRBV2; size: NA; DNA: TGTGCCGTCACACCCCGTAGCCAGTACTTC; CDR3: CAVTPRSQYF
D: TRBD2; J: TRBJ2-2; V: TRBV15; size: few; DNA: TGTGCCACCAGTAGGACTAGCGGGGACACCGGGGAGCTGTTTTTT; CDR3: CATSRTSGDTGELFF
D: TRBD1; J: TRBJ2-1; V: TRBV4-1; size: few; DNA: TGCGCCAGCAGCCAAATAGCAGGGGGCTACAATGAGCAGTTCTTC; CDR3: CASSQIAGGYNEQFF
D: TRBD1; J: TRBJ2-2; V: TRBV7-3; size: NA; DNA: TGTGCCAGCAGCTCCCGGGACAGACCCCCCGGGGAGCTGTTTTTT; CDR3: CASSSRDRPPGELFF
D: NA; J: TRBJ1-4; V: TRBV25-1; size: few; DNA: TGTGCCAGCAGTGTCGCCAGGTGGAGAACTAATGAAAAACTGTTTTTT; CDR3: CASSVARWRTNEKLFF
D: NA; J: TRBJ2-3; V: TRBV6-5; size: NA; DNA: TGTGCCAGCAGATGGCGGGATACGCAGTATTTT; CDR3: CASRWRDTQYF
D: NA; J: TRBJ1-6; V: TRBV13; size: few; DNA: TGTGCCAGCAGCTTTGGGTATTCACCCCTCCACTTT; CDR3: CASSFGYSPLHF
D: NA; J: TRBJ1-1; V: TRBV6-5; size: NA; DNA: TGTGCCAGCAGTACGACAGAGAACACTGAAGCTTTCTTT; CDR3: CASSTTENTEAFF
D: NA; J: TRBJ2-3; V: TRBV7-9; size: NA; DNA: TGTGCCAGCAGCTCCCCGGACAGAACTAGCACAGATACGCAGTATTTT; CDR3: CASSSPDRTSTDTQYF
D: NA; J: TRBJ1-2; V: TRBV19; size: few; DNA: TGTGCCAGTAGTATAGGAATCGGGCCAGCTAACTATGGCTACACCTTC; CDR3: CASSIGIGPANYGYTF
D: NA; J: TRBJ2-6; V: TRBV2; size: few; DNA: TGTGCCAGCAGTGTGGGCGGCCTCAACCACGACAAGACTTTC; CDR3: CASSVGGLNHDKTF